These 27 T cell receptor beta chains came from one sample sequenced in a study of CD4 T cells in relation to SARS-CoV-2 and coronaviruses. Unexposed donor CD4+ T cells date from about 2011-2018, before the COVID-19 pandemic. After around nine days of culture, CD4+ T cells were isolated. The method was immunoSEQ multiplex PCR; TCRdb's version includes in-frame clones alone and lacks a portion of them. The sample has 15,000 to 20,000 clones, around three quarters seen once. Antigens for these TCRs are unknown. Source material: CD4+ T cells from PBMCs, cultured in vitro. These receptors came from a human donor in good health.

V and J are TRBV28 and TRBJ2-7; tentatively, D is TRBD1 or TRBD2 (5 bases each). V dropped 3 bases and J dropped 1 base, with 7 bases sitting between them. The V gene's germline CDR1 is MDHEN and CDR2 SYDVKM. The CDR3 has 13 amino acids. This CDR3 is CASSFEGSYEQYF. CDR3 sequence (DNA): TGTGCCAGCAGTTTTGAGGGGTCCTACGAGCAGTACTTC.

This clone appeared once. CDR3 residues: CATSRTPRSYNEQFF. The CDR3, as DNA: TGTGCCACCAGCAGGACACCCCGCTCCTACAATGAGCAGTTCTTC. J is TRBJ2-1 and V is TRBV15; no firm D call. The length of the CDR3 is 15 residues. V was cut by 3 bases and J by 0 bases, with 9 bases left in between. CDR1 and CDR2 from the germline V gene are LNHNV and YYDKDF (reference sequence).

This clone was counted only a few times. The CDR3 sequence: CASSGQPNTEAFF. CDR3 in DNA: TGTGCCAGCAGTGGACAACCCAACACTGAAGCTTTCTTT. The chain has TRBV2 and TRBJ1-1; D gene ambiguous. The length of the CDR3 is 13 residues. V dropped 4 bases and J dropped 2 bases, with 8 bases sitting between them. Germline V gene sequence: CDR1 SNHLY, CDR2 FYNNEI.

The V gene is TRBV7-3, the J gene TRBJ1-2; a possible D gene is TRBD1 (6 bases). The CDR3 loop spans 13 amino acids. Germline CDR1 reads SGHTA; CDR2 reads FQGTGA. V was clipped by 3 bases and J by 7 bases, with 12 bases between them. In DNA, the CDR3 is TGTGCCAGCAGCTTGTCAGGGGCGAGTGGCTACACCTTC. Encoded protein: CASSLSGASGYTF.

This chain's CDR3 is CASSHSGPDTQYF. For the CDR3, the DNA is TGTGCCAGCAGCCACTCAGGACCAGATACGCAGTATTTT. This chain joins TRBV3-1 (or the pseudogene TRBV3-2) and TRBJ2-3; no reliable D call. The CDR3 spans 13 residues. V lost 3 bases, J lost 4 bases, and 8 bases lay in between. Per the germline V gene, CDR1 is LGHDT and CDR2 is YNNKEL (reference sequence).

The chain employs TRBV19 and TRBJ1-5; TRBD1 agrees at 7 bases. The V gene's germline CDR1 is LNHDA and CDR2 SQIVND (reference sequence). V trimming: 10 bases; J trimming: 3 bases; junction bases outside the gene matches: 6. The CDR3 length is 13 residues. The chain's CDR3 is CATSGTANQPQHF. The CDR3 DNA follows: TGTGCCACCTCAGGGACAGCCAATCAGCCCCAGCATTTT. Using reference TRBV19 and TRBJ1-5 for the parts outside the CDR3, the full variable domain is DGGITQSPKYLFRKEGQNVTLSCEQNLNHDAMYWYRQDPGQGLRLIYYSQIVNDFQKGDIAEGYSVSREKKESFPLTVTSAQKNPTAFYLCATSGTANQPQHFGDGTRLSIL.

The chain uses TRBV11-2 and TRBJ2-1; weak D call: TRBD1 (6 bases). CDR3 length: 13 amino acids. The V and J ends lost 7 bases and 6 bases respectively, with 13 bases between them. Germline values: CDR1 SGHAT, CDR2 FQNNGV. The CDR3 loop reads CASNQDRLNEQFF. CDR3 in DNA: TGTGCCAGCAACCAAGACAGGCTCAATGAGCAGTTCTTC.

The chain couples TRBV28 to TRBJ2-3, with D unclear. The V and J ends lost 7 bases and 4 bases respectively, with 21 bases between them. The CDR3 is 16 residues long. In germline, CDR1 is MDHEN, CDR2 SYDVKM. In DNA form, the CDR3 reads TGTGCCAGCACCCAAGGTGGACCGCAGGTGTCAGATACGCAGTATTTT. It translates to CASTQGGPQVSDTQYF.

The CDR3 DNA reads as TGTGCCAGCCAGTGGGGTACGAACACTGAAGCTTTCTTT. Amino acid sequence: CASQWGTNTEAFF. The rearrangement joins TRBV4-2 to TRBJ1-1, with D unresolved. Germline V gene data show CDR1 as LGHNA and CDR2 as YNFKEQ. The CDR3 runs 13 residues. Trimming pared 8 bases from V and 1 base from J, leaving 11 bases between.

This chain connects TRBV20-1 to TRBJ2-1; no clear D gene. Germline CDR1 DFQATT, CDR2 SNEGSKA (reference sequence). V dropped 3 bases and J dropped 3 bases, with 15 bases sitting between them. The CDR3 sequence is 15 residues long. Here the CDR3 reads CSASDRQRLYNEQFF. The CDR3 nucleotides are TGCAGTGCTAGTGACCGGCAGAGACTCTACAATGAGCAGTTCTTC.

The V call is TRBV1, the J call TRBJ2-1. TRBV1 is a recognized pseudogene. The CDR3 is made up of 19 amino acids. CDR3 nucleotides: TGCACCAGCAGCCGAGACACCCACCCGAAGCATATAGGCTACAATGAGCAGTTCTTC. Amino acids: CTSSRDTHPKHIGYNEQFF.

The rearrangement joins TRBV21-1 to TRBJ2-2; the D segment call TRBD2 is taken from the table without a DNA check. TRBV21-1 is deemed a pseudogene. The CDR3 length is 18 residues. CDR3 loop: CASSKRGTSGCSTGELFF. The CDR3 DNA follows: TGTGCCAGCAGCAAACGGGGGACTAGCGGGTGCAGCACCGGGGAGCTGTTTTTT.

CDR3 DNA: TGTGCCTGGAGTACCGACGGGGGAACTAATGAAAAACTGTTTTTT. This encodes CAWSTDGGTNEKLFF. The chain carries TRBV30 and TRBJ1-4; TRBD1 might be the D (5 bases). CDR3 length: 15 residues. The germline V and J ends were trimmed by 2 bases and 1 base, with 11 bases remaining between them. CDR1 GTSNPN and CDR2 SVGIG come from the germline V gene (reference sequence).

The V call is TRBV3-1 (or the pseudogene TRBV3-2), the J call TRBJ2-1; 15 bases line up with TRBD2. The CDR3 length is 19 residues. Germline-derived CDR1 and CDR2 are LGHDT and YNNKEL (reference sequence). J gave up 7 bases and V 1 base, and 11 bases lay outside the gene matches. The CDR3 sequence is CASSQVFGVGLAGGNEQFF. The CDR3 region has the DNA TGTGCCAGCAGCCAAGTATTCGGTGTTGGACTAGCGGGAGGGAATGAGCAGTTCTTC.

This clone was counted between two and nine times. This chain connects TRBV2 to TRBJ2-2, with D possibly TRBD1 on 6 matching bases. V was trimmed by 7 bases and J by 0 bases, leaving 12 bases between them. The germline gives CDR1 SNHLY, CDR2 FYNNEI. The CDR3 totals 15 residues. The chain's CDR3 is CASMTGFANTGELFF. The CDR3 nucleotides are TGTGCCAGCATGACAGGCTTCGCGAACACCGGGGAGCTGTTTTTT.

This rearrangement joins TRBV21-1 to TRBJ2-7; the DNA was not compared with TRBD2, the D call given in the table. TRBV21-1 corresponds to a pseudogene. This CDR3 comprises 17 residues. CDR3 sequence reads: CASSKGNYNPSSYEQYF. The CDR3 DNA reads TGTGCCAGCAGCAAAGGAAACTATAACCCCAGCTCCTACGAGCAGTACTTC.

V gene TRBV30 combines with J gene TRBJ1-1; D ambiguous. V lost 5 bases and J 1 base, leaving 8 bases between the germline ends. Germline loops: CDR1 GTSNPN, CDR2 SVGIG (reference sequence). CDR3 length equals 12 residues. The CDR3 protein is CAWGRRNTEAFF. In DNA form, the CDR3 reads TGTGCCTGGGGTCGACGGAACACTGAAGCTTTCTTT.

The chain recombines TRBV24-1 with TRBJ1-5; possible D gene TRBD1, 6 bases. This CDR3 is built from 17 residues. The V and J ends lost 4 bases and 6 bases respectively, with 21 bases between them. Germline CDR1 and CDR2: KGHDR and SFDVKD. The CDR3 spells CATSDHGAAEGGQPQHF. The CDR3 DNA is TGTGCCACCAGTGACCATGGTGCCGCGGAGGGGGGTCAGCCCCAGCATTTT.

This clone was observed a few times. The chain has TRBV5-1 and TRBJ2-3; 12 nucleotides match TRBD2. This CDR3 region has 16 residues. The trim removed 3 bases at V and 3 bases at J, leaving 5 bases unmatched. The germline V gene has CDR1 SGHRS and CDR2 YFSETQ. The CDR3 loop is CASSSATSGGTDTQYF. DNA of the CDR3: TGCGCCAGCAGCTCCGCCACTAGCGGGGGGACAGATACGCAGTATTTT.

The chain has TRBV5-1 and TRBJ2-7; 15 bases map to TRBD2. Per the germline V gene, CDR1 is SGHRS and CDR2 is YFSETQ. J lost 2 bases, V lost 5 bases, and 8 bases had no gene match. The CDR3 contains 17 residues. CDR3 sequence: CASSHGLAGGSAYEQYF. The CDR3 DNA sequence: TGCGCCAGCAGTCACGGACTAGCGGGAGGGTCCGCCTACGAGCAGTACTTC. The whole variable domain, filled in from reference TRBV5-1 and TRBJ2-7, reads KAGVTQTPRYLIKTRGQQVTLSCSPISGHRSVSWYQQTPGQGLQFLFEYFSETQRNKGNFPGRFSGRQFSNSRSEMNVSTLELGDSALYLCASSHGLAGGSAYEQYFGPGTRLTVT.

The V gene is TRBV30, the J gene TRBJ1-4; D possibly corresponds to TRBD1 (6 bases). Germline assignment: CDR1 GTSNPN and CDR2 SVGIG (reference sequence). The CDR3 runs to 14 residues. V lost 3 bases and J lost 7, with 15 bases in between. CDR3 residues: CAWSPGQMGEKLFF. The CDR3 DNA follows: TGTGCCTGGAGCCCGGGACAAATGGGTGAAAAACTGTTTTTT.

This CDR3 is CASSRTGANSPLHF. The CDR3 coding sequence is TGTGCCAGCAGCCGAACAGGGGCTAATTCACCCCTCCACTTT. The chain carries TRBV6-5 and TRBJ1-6; 7 bases match TRBD1. V was clipped by 6 bases and J by 6 bases; unmatched bases: 5. CDR1 and CDR2 from the germline V gene are MNHEY and SVGAGI. This CDR3 has 14 amino acids.

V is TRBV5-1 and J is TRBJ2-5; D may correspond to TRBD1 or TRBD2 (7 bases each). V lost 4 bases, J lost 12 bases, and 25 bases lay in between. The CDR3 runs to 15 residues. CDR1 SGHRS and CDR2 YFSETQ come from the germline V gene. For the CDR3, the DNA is TGCGCCAGCAGCATCCTTACAGGGACAGAGGGGGGGAAGTACTTC. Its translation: CASSILTGTEGGKYF.

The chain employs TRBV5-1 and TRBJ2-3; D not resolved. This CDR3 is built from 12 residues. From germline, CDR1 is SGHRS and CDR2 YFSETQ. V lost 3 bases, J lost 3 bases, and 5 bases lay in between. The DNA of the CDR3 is TGCGCCAGCAGCTCCGCAACAGATACGCAGTATTTT. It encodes CASSSATDTQYF. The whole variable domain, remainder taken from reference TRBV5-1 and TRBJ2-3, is KAGVTQTPRYLIKTRGQQVTLSCSPISGHRSVSWYQQTPGQGLQFLFEYFSETQRNKGNFPGRFSGRQFSNSRSEMNVSTLELGDSALYLCASSSATDTQYFGPGTRLTVL.

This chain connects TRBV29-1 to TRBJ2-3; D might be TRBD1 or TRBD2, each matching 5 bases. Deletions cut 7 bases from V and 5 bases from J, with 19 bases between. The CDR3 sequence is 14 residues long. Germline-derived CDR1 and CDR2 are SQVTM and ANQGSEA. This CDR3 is CSAGRLALQDTQYF. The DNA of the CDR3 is TGCAGCGCGGGACGACTTGCTCTTCAAGATACGCAGTATTTT.

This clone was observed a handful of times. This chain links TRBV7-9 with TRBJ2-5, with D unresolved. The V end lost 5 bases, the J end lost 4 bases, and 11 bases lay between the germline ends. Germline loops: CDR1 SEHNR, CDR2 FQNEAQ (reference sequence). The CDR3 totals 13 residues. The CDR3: CASSENLRETQYF. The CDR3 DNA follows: TGTGCCAGCAGCGAAAATCTTCGAGAGACCCAGTACTTC.

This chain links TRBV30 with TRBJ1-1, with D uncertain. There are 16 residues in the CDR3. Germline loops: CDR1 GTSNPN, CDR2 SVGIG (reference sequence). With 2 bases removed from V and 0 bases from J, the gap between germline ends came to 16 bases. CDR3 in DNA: TGTGCCTGGAGTAGTTACCGAGCAACCATGAACACTGAAGCTTTCTTT. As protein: CAWSSYRATMNTEAFF.